This TCR beta chain originates from a study of CD8+ T cells in alopecia areata. Reverse transcribed after extraction, RNA yielded cDNA as the sequencing template. Sequencing was performed with immunoSEQ multiplex PCR; in TCRdb, only in-frame clones are kept and a portion is missing. The profile shows about 280,000 clones, more than 45% of them singletons. Losses at the gene ends were 4 bases for V and 1 base for J; bases not matched to a gene: 3. CDR1 and CDR2 from the germline V gene are MDHEN and SYDVKM. The CDR3 loop spans 15 amino acids. Treatment meaning: oral pan-JAK inhibitor, 5-10 mg twice daily. Sorting from PBMCs produced CD4+ and CD8+ T cells.

This clonotype was obtained from a human donor with alopecia areata. The sequenced sample was CD4+ T cells sorted from blood, obtained at week 24, from a patient treated with tofacitinib. This sequence joins TRBV28 and TRBJ2-1, with 8 bases identical to TRBD2. CDR3 DNA: TGTGCCAGCAGTTACGGCGGGGGGTCCTACAATGAGCAGTTCTTC. The encoded protein is CASSYGGGSYNEQFF. The full variable domain, its missing parts supplied by reference TRBV28 and TRBJ2-1, is DVKVTQSSRYLVKRTGEKVFLECVQDMDHENMFWYRQDPGLGLRLIYFSYDVKMKEKGDIPEGYSVSREKKERFSLILESASTNQTSMYLCASSYGGGSYNEQFFGPGTRLTVL.